This TCR beta chain was obtained from a study of blood T cell repertoires in COVID-19 (dated by TCRdb to the early 2020s). Regarding the research as a whole: Collaborator samples came from the United States, Italy and Spain and covered acute and convalescent phases of COVID-19. The repertoires were made available in a free public database intended to serve as a resource for research on the immune response to SARS-CoV-2. The dataset comprised deeply sampled blood TCRbeta repertoires from subjects exposed to, actively infected with, or recovered from COVID-19. Where available, HLA class I and class II types were obtained from metadata supplied by the sample provider rather than from assay-based typing. Samples came from the ongoing ImmuneRACE study (first 160 participants) plus 1,254 subjects from 6 global collaborators. The material from the prospective study consisted of cDNA or gDNA derived from T cells, B-cell-depleted T cells, or PBMCs. Nearly every sample came with metadata listing a de-identified subject ID, COVID-19 status, age in years and sex. What the research found in general, with its limitations: The amount of clinical and demographic metadata varied by source and participant and was provided uncurated.

Whole blood was collected in K2EDTA tubes by collaborating institutions according to the institutions' own protocols. Collaborator samples were shipped for TCRbeta analysis as frozen whole blood, isolated PBMCs, or DNA extracted from either sample type. TCRbeta CDR3 regions were amplified from genomic DNA using the immunoSEQ Assay, a bias-controlled multiplex PCR. Per the original workflow: The number of nucleated cells in each sample was estimated from the amplification of reference gene primers within the assay. Sequence reads were collapsed and filtered to measure the absolute abundance of every unique TCRbeta CDR3 rearrangement. For each sample, productive Simpson clonality was calculated as the square root of Simpson's diversity index over productive rearrangements. Not all clones reach the TCRdb copy of this immuneACCESS table, which keeps in-frame sequences only. Checked studies attribute under half of the gap to unresolved V genes and leave the rest unexplained. That table furnishes V, J and clone size, whereas the DNA furnished D and trimming. For this sample the table gives about 250,000 clones, of which about four fifths were detected only once. The ten largest clones take up more than 7% of the sample.

V is pared back by 2 bases and J by 0 bases, with 10 bases lying between the germline termini. Via the germline V gene (reference sequence), CDR1 is LNHDA and CDR2 SQIVND. From cysteine to phenylalanine, the CDR3 is 15 amino acids long. Solely the CDR3 DNA is kept, with 45 bases framed from the first base. Worth noting for this clone: The antigen it binds to is not known. It has no much larger one-base neighbor in the sample; base qualities were not kept.

Rearrangement joined TRBV19 to TRBJ1-1; confidence is insufficient to name the D gene. This TCR was recovered from an elderly man with acute or convalescent COVID-19. The sequencing input was peripheral blood. Read as DNA, the sequence is TGTGCCAGTAGTATAAGGCCGGGGATGAACACTGAAGCTTTCTTT. The translation is CASSIRPGMNTEAFF.